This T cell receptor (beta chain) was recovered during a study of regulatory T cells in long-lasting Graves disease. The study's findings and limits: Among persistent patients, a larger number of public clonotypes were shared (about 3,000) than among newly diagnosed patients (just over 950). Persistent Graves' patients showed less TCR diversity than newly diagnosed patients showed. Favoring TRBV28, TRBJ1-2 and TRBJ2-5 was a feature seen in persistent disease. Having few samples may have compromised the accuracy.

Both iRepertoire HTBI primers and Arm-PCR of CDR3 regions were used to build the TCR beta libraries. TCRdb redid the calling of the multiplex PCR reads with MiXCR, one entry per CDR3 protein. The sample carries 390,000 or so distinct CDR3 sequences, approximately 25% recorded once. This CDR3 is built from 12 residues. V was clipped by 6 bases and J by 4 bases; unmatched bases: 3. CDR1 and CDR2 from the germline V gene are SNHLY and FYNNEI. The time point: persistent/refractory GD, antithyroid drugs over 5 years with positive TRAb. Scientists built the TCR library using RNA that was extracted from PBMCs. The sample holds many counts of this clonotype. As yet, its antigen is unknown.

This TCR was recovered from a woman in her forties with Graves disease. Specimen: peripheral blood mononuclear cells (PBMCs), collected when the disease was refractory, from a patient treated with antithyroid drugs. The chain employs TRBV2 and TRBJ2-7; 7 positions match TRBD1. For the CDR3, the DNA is TGTGCCAGCAGAGGACAGGTTTACGAGCAGTACTTC. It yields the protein CASRGQVYEQYF. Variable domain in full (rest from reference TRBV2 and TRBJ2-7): EPEVTQTPSHQVTQMGQEVILRCVPISNHLYFYWYRQILGQKVEFLVSFYNNEISEKSEIFDDQFSVERPDGSNFTLKIRSTKLEDSAMYFCASRGQVYEQYFGPGTRLTVT.